This T cell receptor (beta chain) originates from a study of OX40 agonist ivuxolimab in advanced cancers. In terms of the full investigation: Ivuxolimab was an agonistic, fully human IgG2 monoclonal antibody directed against OX40 (CD134), a costimulatory receptor. Of the roughly 54 patients in dose escalation, 19 had hepatocellular carcinoma, some 15 had melanoma, 9 had renal cell carcinoma and 9 had head and neck cancer. The point of sequencing TCRbeta in the periphery was to test whether ivuxolimab changed TCR sequence diversity and drove clonal T-cell expansion. The paper describes the monotherapy dose-escalation part (N = 52 patients) of the phase I trial of ivuxolimab. Intravenous ivuxolimab was administered to patients every 2 weeks at six dose levels: 0.01, 0.1, 0.3, 1.5, 3 and 10 mg/kg. In the dose-escalation cohort, approximately 82% of patients were male, and the mean age was roughly 60 years, with a range of about 23 to 90. Partial responses were achieved by three dose-escalation patients, of whom one had hepatocellular carcinoma and two had cutaneous melanoma. Prior anti-PD-1, anti-PD-L1 or anti-CTLA-4 therapy was permitted, and approximately 41% of dose-escalation patients had received checkpoint inhibitors.

CDR1 and CDR2 (MGHRA, YSYEKL) derive from the germline V gene. V loses 0 bases, J loses 1 base, and the germline ends lie 4 bases apart. The CDR3 covers 14 residues, taking in both the cysteine and the phenylalanine. Here the CDR3 DNA is all that survives: 42 bases in frame from base 1. The trial excluded patients who had a history of autoimmune disease or who were on systemic immunosuppression. In every dose cohort, peripheral blood was drawn for TCR sequencing at baseline, cycle 4 day 1, and cycle 7 day 1. Samples came from an open-label, multicenter, first-in-human phase I dose-escalation trial of ivuxolimab. Adults with locally advanced or metastatic melanoma, renal cell carcinoma, hepatocellular carcinoma or head and neck squamous cell carcinoma were enrolled in the trial. Before TCR sequencing, CD4+ and CD8+ T cells were separately sorted from peripheral blood. For sequencing of the TCRbeta CDR3 region, genomic DNA was extracted from the sorted cells. The immunoSEQ Assay was used for sequencing of TCRbeta CDR3 regions. What TCRdb holds here is the immuneACCESS table cut down to in-frame rearrangements. Part of the clones is not present; checked against another copy, under half of the missing clones reflect an unresolved V gene, and the others are unexplained. The sample yields roughly 59,000 clones; 80% to 95% were counted once. The ten largest make up around an eighth of the sample.

Summary of the overall study and its limitations: Partial responders in the 0.1-3.0 mg/kg groups had among the lowest normalized peripheral clonal expansion, especially among CD8+ T cells. After ivuxolimab, CD8+ T cells had more expanded clones than CD4+ T cells on average. Clonal expansion of both CD4+ and CD8+ blood T cells was observed from baseline to week 6 at doses 0.1 to 3.0 mg/kg. The antigen specificity of the clonally expanded peripheral T cells was not determined. Low levels of normalized T-cell clonal expansion were also seen in some patients who did not respond.

Regarding this clone: Its antigen remains undetermined. It has no much larger one-base neighbor in the sample; base qualities were not kept.

This chain joins TRBV4-1 to TRBJ1-5, with no confidently assigned D gene. The sample was CD4+ or CD8+ T cells sorted from blood, taken in a trial of the OX40 agonist ivuxolimab. The source of this sequence is an adult with an advanced solid tumor such as melanoma, head and neck, liver or kidney cancer. The sequenced DNA is TGCGCCAGCAGCCAAGAAGGGAGCAATCAGCCCCAGCATTTT. Its protein product is CASSQEGSNQPQHF.